This TCR beta chain was retrieved from a study of molecular identifiers for immune sequencing clone quantification. TCRdb re-called the PCR reads with MiXCR, one entry per CDR3 protein. The sample includes more than 250,000 distinct CDR3 sequences, about 21% of them seen just once. With respect to this clonotype: A much larger clone lies one base from this, so it may be a read error.

The source of this sequence is a human donor in good health. Some libraries in this study had Jurkat cell RNA spiked in. The source material was naive CD8+ T cells from blood, with Jurkat cell RNA spiked in. Subset specified: FACS-sorted CD8+CD4-CCR7+CD45RA+ naive T cells.

The CDR3 DNA sequence: TGCAGTGCTGGAGATGGGGAGGAAACAAATCAGCCCCAGCATTTT. Its protein product is CSAGDGEETNQPQHF. The chain employs TRBV20-1 and TRBJ1-5; D remains ambiguous. In germline, CDR1 is DFQATT, CDR2 SNEGSKA (reference sequence). CDR3 length equals 15 residues.